This TCR beta chain is from a study of T cell responses to AZD1222 COVID-19 vaccine. General study points: Females made up more of the donors, who were largely white British, and clonal diversity may have come out too low. Distributed over spike, vaccine-associated CD4 TCRs predominated at 160-218 and 743-854. Reportedly, close to half of spike-specific TCRs are directed against unmutated variant regions.

This clone occurred once. Its antigen remains unknown. The assay was immunoSEQ multiplex PCR, and TCRdb's table has in-frame clones only and misses some. The table has about 120,000 clones, roughly 91% seen once. Germline-derived CDR1 and CDR2 are LNHDA and SQIVND (reference sequence). V shed 7 bases and J shed 7 bases, with 17 bases lying between them. This CDR3 contains 14 residues. This receptor was obtained from an adult who received the AZD1222 COVID-19 vaccine. Sequencing was performed on peripheral blood, taken 28 days after the second AZD1222 dose. This chain links TRBV19 with TRBJ2-1; the D gene is possibly TRBD1 (5 bases). The CDR3 nucleotides are TGTGCCAGTACCCCCCTGGGGCCGGGTAATGAGCAGTTCTTC. Its protein is CASTPLGPGNEQFF.